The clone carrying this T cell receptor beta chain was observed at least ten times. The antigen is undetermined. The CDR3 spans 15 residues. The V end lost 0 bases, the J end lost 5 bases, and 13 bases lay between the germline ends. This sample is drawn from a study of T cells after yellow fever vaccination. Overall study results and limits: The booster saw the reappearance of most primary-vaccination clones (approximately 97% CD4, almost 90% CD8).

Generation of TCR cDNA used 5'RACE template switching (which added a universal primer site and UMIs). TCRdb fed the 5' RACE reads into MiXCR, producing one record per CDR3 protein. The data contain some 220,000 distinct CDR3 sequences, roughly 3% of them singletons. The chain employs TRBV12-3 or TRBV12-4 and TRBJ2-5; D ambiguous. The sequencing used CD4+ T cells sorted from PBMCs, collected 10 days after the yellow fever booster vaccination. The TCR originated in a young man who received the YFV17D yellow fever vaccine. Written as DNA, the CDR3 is TGTGCCAGCAGTTTAGCGCTGGGCCTCGGGGAGACCCAGTACTTC. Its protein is CASSLALGLGETQYF.